The 10 T cell receptor beta chains below come from one sample, sequenced in a study of T cell repertoires in cytomegalovirus infection (dated by TCRdb to the late 2010s). Sequencing relied on an Illumina HiSeq 1500. In-frame beta chains were kept once TCRdb had trimmed the public reads at Q25 with fastp and called clones with MiXCR. Identical CDR3 protein sequences are pooled into one entry, listed with their most common genes and DNA. This sample comprises approximately 76,000 distinct CDR3 sequences, around 42% of them detected only once. The ten largest clonotypes hold approximately 93% of the sample. No antigen is known for these receptors. The meaning of the sample's treatment or condition label: in vitro stimulation with specific CMV peptide epitopes to enrich CMV-specific T cells. The input for sequencing was CD8+ T cells from cultured PBMCs, taken from culture after CMV antigen stimulation. All receptors derive from a human donor in good health (CMV status not recorded). Some clones in this sample may be carry-over from other donors' samples.

The chain uses TRBV7-8 and TRBJ1-6, with no clear D. The V gene's germline CDR1 is SGHVS and CDR2 FQNEAQ. The CDR3 extends over 16 amino acids. Trimming cost V 0 bases and J 10 bases, with 16 bases left between them. DNA of the CDR3: TGTGCCAGCAGCTTAGCAAGGGCTCCGGAGCGATCACCCCTCCACTTT. Translation gives CASSLARAPERSPLHF. Supplemented by reference TRBV7-8 and TRBJ1-6, the full variable domain reads GAGVSQSPRYKVAKRGQDVALRCDPISGHVSLFWYQQALGQGPEFLTYFQNEAQLDKSGLPSDRFFAERPEGSVSTLKIQRTQQEDSAVYLCASSLARAPERSPLHFGNGTRLTVT.

V and J are TRBV7-6 and TRBJ2-1; 10 bases match TRBD2. Germline V gene lookup returns CDR1 SGHVS and CDR2 FNYEAQ. This CDR3 is built from 15 residues. J was trimmed by 7 bases and V by 3 bases; bases with no gene match: 6. The CDR3 here is CASSLSGGAFNEQFF. In DNA form, the CDR3 reads TGTGCCAGCAGCTTGAGCGGGGGGGCTTTTAATGAGCAGTTCTTC.

This rearrangement joins TRBV7-8 to TRBJ2-3, with TRBD2 matching 11 bases. The germline CDR1 and CDR2 sequences are SGHVS and FQNEAQ. Trimming cost V 0 bases and J 5 bases; bases outside gene matches: 4. The CDR3 length is 16 residues. The CDR3 reads CASSLASGGAGDTQYF. The CDR3 coding sequence is TGTGCCAGCAGCTTAGCTAGCGGGGGGGCCGGAGATACGCAGTATTTT.

This rearrangement joins TRBV29-1 to TRBJ2-3; 7 bases map to TRBD1. Germline V gene sequence: CDR1 SQVTM, CDR2 ANQGSEA. Trimming took 5 bases from V and 6 from J; bases not matched to a gene: 20. The CDR3 contains 17 residues. This CDR3 reads CSVKTGLKTGLADTQYF. DNA for the CDR3: TGCAGCGTTAAGACAGGGTTAAAGACTGGTCTGGCTGATACGCAGTATTTT.

J is TRBJ2-3 and V is TRBV7-9, with 8 nucleotides matching TRBD2. The V gene's germline CDR1 is SEHNR and CDR2 FQNEAQ (reference sequence). V shed 3 bases, J shed 3 bases, and the junction held 11 bases outside the gene matches. The CDR3 consists of 17 residues. Written as DNA, the CDR3 is TGTGCCAGCAGCTTCGCCCTAGCGGGTAGTTTTACAGATACGCAGTATTTT. Translating gives CASSFALAGSFTDTQYF.

This chain uses TRBV12-3 or TRBV12-4 with TRBJ2-1, with D perhaps TRBD1 or TRBD2 (6 bases each). The CDR3 spans 16 residues. V gave up 8 bases and J gave up 4 bases, with 21 bases separating them. Written as DNA, the CDR3 is TGTGCCAGCGGGGGACGAGGGGGGTCCTTTTACAATGAGCAGTTCTTC. As protein: CASGGRGGSFYNEQFF.

The chain is built from TRBV10-3 and TRBJ2-5; 11 bases are a match to TRBD2. This CDR3 region has 17 residues. Germline CDR1 is ENHRY and CDR2 is SYGVKD. With 4 bases clipped from V and 2 bases from J, the junction kept 9 bases outside the gene matches. As DNA, the CDR3 is TGTGCCATCAGTGGTGCTAGCGGGGGGCTACTACAAGAGACCCAGTACTTC. It encodes CAISGASGGLLQETQYF.

This rearrangement joins TRBV5-1 to TRBJ1-2; possible D gene TRBD1, 5 bases. Germline V gene data show CDR1 as SGHRS and CDR2 as YFSETQ. There are 17 residues in the CDR3. With 0 bases removed from V and 0 bases from J, the gap between germline ends came to 15 bases. DNA for the CDR3: TGCGCCAGCAGCTTGGGGGTATGGGACGCCACTAACTATGGCTACACCTTC. This gives the protein CASSLGVWDATNYGYTF.

The chain links TRBV5-6 to TRBJ1-5, with D perhaps TRBD1 (5 bases). CDR3 size: 15 residues. The germline CDR1 and CDR2 sequences are SGHDT and YYEEEE. Trimming shortened V by 3 bases and J by 0 bases, and 10 bases separated the two germline ends. The CDR3 nucleotides read TGTGCCAGCAGCTATGGGACGGTTAGCAATCAGCCCCAGCATTTT. Translated: CASSYGTVSNQPQHF.

The V call is TRBV6-8, the J call TRBJ1-1; 7 nucleotides match TRBD1. Germline V gene data show CDR1 as MNHGY and CDR2 as SAAAGT. This CDR3 spans 13 amino acids. With V trimmed by 7 bases and J by 4 bases, 6 bases remained unmatched. The CDR3 DNA reads TGTGCCAGCAACCAGGGGGTTGGCACTGAAGCTTTCTTT. Protein: CASNQGVGTEAFF.